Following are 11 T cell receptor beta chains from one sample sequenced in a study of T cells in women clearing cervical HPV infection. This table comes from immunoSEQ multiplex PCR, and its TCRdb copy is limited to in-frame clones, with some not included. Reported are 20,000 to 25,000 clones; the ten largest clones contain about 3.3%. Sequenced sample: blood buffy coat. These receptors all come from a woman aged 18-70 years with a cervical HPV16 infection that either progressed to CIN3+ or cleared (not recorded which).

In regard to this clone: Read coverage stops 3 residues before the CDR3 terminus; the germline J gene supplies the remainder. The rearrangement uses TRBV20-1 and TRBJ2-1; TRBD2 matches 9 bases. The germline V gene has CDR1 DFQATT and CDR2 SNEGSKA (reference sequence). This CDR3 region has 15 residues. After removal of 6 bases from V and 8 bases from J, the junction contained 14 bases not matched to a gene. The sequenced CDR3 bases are TGCAGTGCCCGCCCCGCGGGAGGGCCCGGGGATGAG. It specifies CSARPAGGPGDE. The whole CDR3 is CSARPAGGPGDEQFF.

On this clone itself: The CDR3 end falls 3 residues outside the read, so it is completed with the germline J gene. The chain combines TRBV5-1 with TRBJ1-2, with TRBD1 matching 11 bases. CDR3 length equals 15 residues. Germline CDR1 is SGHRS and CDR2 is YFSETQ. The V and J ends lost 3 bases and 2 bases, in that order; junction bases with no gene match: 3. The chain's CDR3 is CASSSGQGANYGYTF. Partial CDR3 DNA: TGCGCCAGCAGCTCAGGACAGGGGGCGAACTATGGC.

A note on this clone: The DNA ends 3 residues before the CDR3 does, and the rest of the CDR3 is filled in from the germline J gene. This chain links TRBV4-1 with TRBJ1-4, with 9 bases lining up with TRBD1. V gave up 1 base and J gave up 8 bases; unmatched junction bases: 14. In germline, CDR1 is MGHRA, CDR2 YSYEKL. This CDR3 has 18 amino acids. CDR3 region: CASSQAGTGNRGGEKLFF. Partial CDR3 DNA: TGCGCCAGCAGCCAAGCCGGGACAGGGAATCGGGGTGGGGAAAAA.

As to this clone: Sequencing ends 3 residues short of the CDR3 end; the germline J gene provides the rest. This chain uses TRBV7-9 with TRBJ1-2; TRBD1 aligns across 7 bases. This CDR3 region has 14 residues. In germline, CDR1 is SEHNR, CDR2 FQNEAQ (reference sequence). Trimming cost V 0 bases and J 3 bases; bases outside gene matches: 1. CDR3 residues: CASSLAGTDYGYTF. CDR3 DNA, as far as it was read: TGTGCCAGCAGCTTAGCGGGGACAGACTATGGC.

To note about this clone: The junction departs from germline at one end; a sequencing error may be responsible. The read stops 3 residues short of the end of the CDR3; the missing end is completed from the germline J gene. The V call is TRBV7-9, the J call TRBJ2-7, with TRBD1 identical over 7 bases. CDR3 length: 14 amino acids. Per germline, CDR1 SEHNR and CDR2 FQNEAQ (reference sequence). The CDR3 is CASILLTGSDEQYF. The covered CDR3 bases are TGTGCCAGCATCTTACTGACAGGGTCCGACGAG.

The part of the CDR3 DNA that was read is TGTGCCACCAGCAGAGATCTTCCCTCTGGAAACACC. As protein: CATSRDLPSGNT. The CDR3 in full is CATSRDLPSGNTIYF. V usage is TRBV15 and J usage is TRBJ1-3, with no clear D. From the germline J gene comes the end of the CDR3, since the read stops 3 residues before it. CDR3 length: 15 amino acids. Germline V gene data show CDR1 as LNHNV and CDR2 as YYDKDF (reference sequence). Trimming shortened V by 0 bases and J by 0 bases, and 6 bases separated the two germline ends. Using reference TRBV15 and TRBJ1-3 for the parts outside the CDR3, the full variable domain is DAMVIQNPRYQVTQFGKPVTLSCSQTLNHNVMYWYQQKSSQAPKLLFHYYDKDFNNEADTPDNFQSRRPNTSFCFLDIRSPGLGDTAMYLCATSRDLPSGNTIYFGEGSWLTVV.

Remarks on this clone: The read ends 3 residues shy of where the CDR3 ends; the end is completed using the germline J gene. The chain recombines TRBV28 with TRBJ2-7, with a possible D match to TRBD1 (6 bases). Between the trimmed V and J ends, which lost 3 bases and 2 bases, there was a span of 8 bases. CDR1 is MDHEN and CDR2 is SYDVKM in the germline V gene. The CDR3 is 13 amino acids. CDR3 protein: CASSLGTTYEQYF. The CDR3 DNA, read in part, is TGTGCCAGCAGTTTGGGGACAACCTACGAG.

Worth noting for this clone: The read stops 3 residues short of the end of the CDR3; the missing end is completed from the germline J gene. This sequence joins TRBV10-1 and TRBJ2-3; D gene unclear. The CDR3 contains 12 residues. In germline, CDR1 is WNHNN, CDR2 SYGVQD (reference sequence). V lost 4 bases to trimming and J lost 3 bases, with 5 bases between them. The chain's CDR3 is CASSGPTDTQYF. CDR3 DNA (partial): TGCGCCAGCAGTGGGCCGACAGATACG.

This chain's CDR3 is CASSRDRNGYTF. CDR3 DNA, as far as it was read: TGTGCCAGCTCACGGGACAGGAATGGC. The chain is built from TRBV18 and TRBJ1-2; 8 nucleotides align to TRBD1. The read finishes 3 residues shy of the CDR3 end, and the germline J gene is used to complete it. V dropped 4 bases and J dropped 6; count of bases not matched to a gene: 1. The CDR3 consists of 12 residues. Germline V gives CDR1 KGHSH, CDR2 LQKENI.

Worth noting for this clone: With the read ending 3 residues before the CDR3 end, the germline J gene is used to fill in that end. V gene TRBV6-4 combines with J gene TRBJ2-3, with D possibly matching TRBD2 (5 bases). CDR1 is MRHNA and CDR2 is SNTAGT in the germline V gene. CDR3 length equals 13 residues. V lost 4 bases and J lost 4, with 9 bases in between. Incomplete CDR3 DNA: TGTGCCAGCAGTGGGACTCTGTCAGATACG. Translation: CASSGTLSDT. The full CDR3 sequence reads CASSGTLSDTQYF.

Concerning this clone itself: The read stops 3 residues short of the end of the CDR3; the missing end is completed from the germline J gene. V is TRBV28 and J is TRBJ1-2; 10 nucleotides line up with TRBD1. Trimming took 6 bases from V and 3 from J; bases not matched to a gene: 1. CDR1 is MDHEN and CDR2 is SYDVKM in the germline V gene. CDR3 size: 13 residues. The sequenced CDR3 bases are TGTGCCAGCAGGGGGACAGGGGACTATGGC. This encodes CASRGTGDYG. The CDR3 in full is CASRGTGDYGYTF.